The 29 T cell receptor beta chains presented below share a single source sample, sequenced in a study of T cell responses to AZD1222 COVID-19 vaccine. Some clones are missing from TCRdb's copy, which holds only in-frame ones; the method was immunoSEQ multiplex PCR. The sample holds roughly 250,000 clones, 93% seen once. The sequencing here drew on peripheral blood, taken on day 0 of AZD1222 vaccination. The receptors were sampled from an adult in good health.

The V gene is TRBV11-3, the J gene TRBJ2-3; maybe TRBD2 (6 bases). Trimming pared 3 bases from V and 10 bases from J, leaving 11 bases between. CDR3 length: 12 amino acids. CDR1 and CDR2 (germline): SGHNT, YENEEA. CDR3 sequence reads: CASSFVGGSQYF. CDR3 DNA sequence: TGTGCCAGCAGCTTCGTCGGAGGGTCGCAGTATTTT.

The chain has TRBV7-6 and TRBJ1-2, with a weak D call TRBD1 (5 bases). CDR3 size: 13 residues. The V end was cut by 4 bases, the J end by 8 bases, with 14 bases between. In germline, CDR1 is SGHVS, CDR2 FNYEAQ. CDR3 sequence reads: CASSSRGRDGYTF. The CDR3, as DNA: TGTGCCAGCAGCTCCCGGGGCAGGGACGGCTACACCTTC.

The rearrangement links TRBV5-4 to TRBJ2-5; a possible D gene is TRBD1 (6 bases). Trimming cost V 4 bases and J 3 bases, with 10 bases left between them. The CDR3 contains 13 residues. From germline, CDR1 is SGHNT and CDR2 YYREEE (reference sequence). CDR3 DNA: TGTGCCAGCAGCGGGGGCCCGGAAGAGACCCAGTACTTC. Translation: CASSGGPEETQYF.

The chain joins TRBV12-5 to TRBJ2-1; D gene unclear. The CDR3 runs to 14 residues. V lost 0 bases and J 6 bases, leaving 9 bases between the germline ends. Germline lookup yields CDR1 LGHNT and CDR2 FRNRAP. CDR3 sequence reads: CASGLVLKGNEQFF. The CDR3 DNA is TGTGCTAGTGGTTTGGTTCTTAAGGGCAATGAGCAGTTCTTC.

This sequence joins TRBV7-3 and TRBJ2-2; no reliable D call. CDR1 is SGHTA and CDR2 is FQGTGA in the germline V gene. The CDR3 is 14 residues long. V was trimmed by 4 bases and J by 5 bases, leaving 11 bases between them. CDR3 residues: CASSSNGVTGELFF. CDR3 nucleotide sequence: TGTGCCAGCAGCTCAAATGGGGTTACCGGGGAGCTGTTTTTT.

V usage is TRBV2 and J usage is TRBJ2-7; TRBD2 aligns across 8 bases. CDR1 and CDR2 (germline): SNHLY, FYNNEI. With 6 bases clipped from V and 4 bases from J, the junction kept 8 bases outside the gene matches. The CDR3 sequence is 14 residues long. DNA of the CDR3: TGTGCCAGCAGAGAGGGACTAGAGGCGTACGAGCAGTACTTC. Translating gives CASREGLEAYEQYF.

This chain uses TRBV29-1 with TRBJ1-1; D ambiguous. The V and J ends lost 8 bases and 1 base respectively, with 8 bases between them. Germline loops: CDR1 SQVTM, CDR2 ANQGSEA. The CDR3 spans 11 residues. CDR3 sequence: CSMRRNTEAFF. The CDR3 DNA reads TGCAGCATGCGGAGGAACACTGAAGCTTTCTTT.

V is TRBV11-1 and J is TRBJ2-1, with D possibly matching TRBD1 (6 bases). The CDR3 extends over 14 amino acids. CDR1 is SGHAT, CDR2 FQDESV, per germline (reference sequence). Trimming removed 1 base at V and 7 bases at J, with 11 bases between. The DNA for the CDR3 is TGTGCCAGCAGCTTAGGAGGGGACAAGAATGAGCAGTTCTTC. As protein: CASSLGGDKNEQFF.

The chain employs TRBV7-9 and TRBJ2-1, with a tentative D call TRBD2 (6 bases). The germline V gene has CDR1 SEHNR and CDR2 FQNEAQ (reference sequence). The CDR3 is 14 residues long. V lost 5 bases and J 6 bases, leaving 14 bases between the germline ends. CDR3 DNA sequence: TGTGCCAGCAGCCCCCATGGGGGGAGCAATGAGCAGTTCTTC. Protein: CASSPHGGSNEQFF.

This clone was found once. The V gene is TRBV28, the J gene TRBJ1-2, with D perhaps matching TRBD1 (5 bases). This CDR3 comprises 15 residues. Per the germline V gene, CDR1 is MDHEN and CDR2 is SYDVKM. Trimming removed 3 bases at V and 1 base at J, with 12 bases between. Here the CDR3 reads CASSFTFRDNYGYTF. CDR3 sequence (DNA): TGTGCCAGCAGTTTCACCTTCAGGGATAACTATGGCTACACCTTC.

In this sample, this clone turned up once. The genes are TRBV3-1 (or the pseudogene TRBV3-2) and TRBJ2-7, with D maybe TRBD2 (7 bases). Germline V gives CDR1 LGHDT, CDR2 YNNKEL (reference sequence). The V end lost 4 bases, the J end lost 0 bases, and 19 bases lay between the germline ends. This CDR3 has 17 residues. The CDR3 DNA follows: TGTGCCAGCAGCCCCCAGTTGGGGAGGGGGGGCTCCTACGAGCAGTACTTC. It yields the protein CASSPQLGRGGSYEQYF.

This chain joins TRBV28 and TRBJ1-2, with 7 positions matching TRBD1. CDR1 MDHEN and CDR2 SYDVKM come from the germline V gene. Trimming took 6 bases from V and 5 from J; bases not matched to a gene: 9. The CDR3 is 14 residues long. Here the CDR3 DNA reads TGTGCCAGCAGGGCCCCGGGACAGCTTTATGGCTACACCTTC. Its translation is CASRAPGQLYGYTF.

This rearrangement joins TRBV19 to TRBJ2-2; D call uncertain. Per germline, CDR1 LNHDA and CDR2 SQIVND (reference sequence). V was clipped by 4 bases and J by 8 bases, with 8 bases between them. The CDR3 runs 12 residues. Here the CDR3 reads CASSTQGGELFF. The CDR3 coding sequence is TGTGCCAGTAGTACCCAAGGTGGGGAGCTGTTTTTT.

This chain connects TRBV24-1 to TRBJ1-4; D may be TRBD1 (6 bases). Germline V gene data show CDR1 as KGHDR and CDR2 as SFDVKD. V was clipped by 3 bases and J by 6 bases, with 13 bases between them. CDR3 size: 15 residues. The CDR3 region is CATSDARGSDEKLFF. The CDR3 bases are TGTGCCACCAGTGATGCTAGGGGGAGCGATGAAAAACTGTTTTTT.

The chain is built from TRBV5-4 and TRBJ2-1; 7 bases are shared with TRBD2. Germline CDR1 reads SGHNT; CDR2 reads YYREEE (reference sequence). This CDR3 is built from 15 residues. The V gene end was trimmed by 2 bases and the J gene end by 6 bases; junction bases not matched to a gene: 8. The CDR3 loop is CASSFGGRRGNEQFF. The CDR3 coding sequence is TGTGCCAGCAGCTTTGGCGGGAGAAGGGGCAATGAGCAGTTCTTC.

The chain combines TRBV6-6 with TRBJ1-1; TRBD1 matches 11 bases. Germline CDR1 reads MNHNY; CDR2 reads SVGAGI (reference sequence). The CDR3 is made up of 12 amino acids. The CDR3 DNA follows: TGTGGAGGAGGGACAGGGGGGTTTGTAGCTTTCTTT. Protein: CGGGTGGFVAFF.

Here the CDR3 reads CASGRREGRREQYF. DNA for the CDR3: TGTGCCAGCGGGAGGCGGGAGGGCCGCAGAGAGCAGTACTTC. V usage is TRBV2 and J usage is TRBJ2-7, with 9 bases fitting TRBD2. Losses at the gene ends were 8 bases for V and 7 bases for J; bases not matched to a gene: 12. CDR1 and CDR2 (germline): SNHLY, FYNNEI. The CDR3 runs to 14 residues.

CDR3 region: CASSPPGSSYNSPLHF. CDR3 nucleotides: TGTGCCAGCTCACCCCCGGGGAGCTCCTATAATTCACCCCTCCACTTT. The chain uses TRBV18 and TRBJ1-6; D is ambiguous. Germline lookup yields CDR1 KGHSH and CDR2 LQKENI. The CDR3 contains 16 residues. Deletions cut 3 bases from V and 0 bases from J, with 9 bases between.

This rearrangement joins TRBV7-2 to TRBJ2-1, with D unresolved. From germline, CDR1 is SGHTA and CDR2 FQGNSA. The CDR3 loop spans 15 amino acids. V lost 0 bases and J lost 5, with 11 bases in between. CDR3 residues: CASSLAGTGNNEQFF. DNA of the CDR3: TGTGCCAGCAGCTTAGCGGGAACCGGAAACAATGAGCAGTTCTTC.

The chain links TRBV4-1 to TRBJ2-7; no clear D. V was shortened by 0 bases and J by 3 bases, with 9 bases between the two germline ends. The CDR3 is 14 amino acids. Germline CDR1 reads MGHRA; CDR2 reads YSYEKL. CDR3 DNA: TGCGCCAGCAGCCAAGATGGCGGTCACTACGAGCAGTACTTC. Residues: CASSQDGGHYEQYF.

The genes are TRBV3-1 (or the pseudogene TRBV3-2) and TRBJ2-7; no clear D gene. The CDR3 consists of 14 residues. CDR1 is LGHDT and CDR2 is YNNKEL in the germline V gene (reference sequence). The V and J ends lost 4 bases and 4 bases respectively, with 14 bases between them. Here the CDR3 DNA reads TGTGCCAGCAGCCGCTTTTCGCGCGGTTACGAGCAGTACTTC. It encodes CASSRFSRGYEQYF.

The CDR3 nucleotides read TGCGCCAGCAGCTTGGCTAGCGGGGGAGAGACCCAGTACTTC. It specifies CASSLASGGETQYF. The chain couples TRBV5-1 to TRBJ2-5; 10 bases match TRBD2. CDR3 length: 14 amino acids. V dropped 0 bases and J dropped 4; count of bases not matched to a gene: 0. Germline V gene sequence: CDR1 SGHRS, CDR2 YFSETQ.

The V gene is TRBV20-1, the J gene TRBJ1-2; D is perhaps TRBD1 (5 bases). The germline V and J ends were trimmed by 3 bases and 7 bases, with 12 bases remaining between them. From germline, CDR1 is DFQATT and CDR2 SNEGSKA (reference sequence). The CDR3 totals 12 residues. DNA for the CDR3: TGCAGTGCTAGTTCGCAGGGTCGTGGCTACACCTTC. This codes for CSASSQGRGYTF.

V gene TRBV7-2 combines with J gene TRBJ2-7; tentatively, D is TRBD2 (6 bases). Germline CDR1 and CDR2: SGHTA and FQGNSA. The length of the CDR3 is 15 residues. The V and J ends lost 5 bases and 2 bases respectively, with 16 bases between them. The CDR3 DNA reads as TGTGCCAGCAGCCCCCTCGGACGGGAGCCCTACGAGCAGTACTTC. Translation: CASSPLGREPYEQYF.

Only one count was recorded for this clone. The chain links TRBV2 to TRBJ1-5; D is uncertain. The V gene's germline CDR1 is SNHLY and CDR2 FYNNEI. V was clipped by 8 bases and J by 2 bases, with 7 bases between them. The CDR3 has 12 residues. The CDR3 loop reads CASGQGNQPQHF. The DNA for the CDR3 is TGTGCCAGCGGGCAGGGCAATCAGCCCCAGCATTTT.

V and J are TRBV19 and TRBJ1-1; 8 bases line up with TRBD1. The CDR3 consists of 12 residues. The J segment lost 8 bases and the V segment lost 5 bases, leaving 4 bases of the junction unmatched. In germline, CDR1 is LNHDA, CDR2 SQIVND (reference sequence). Here the CDR3 reads CASSRTGREAFF. DNA for the CDR3: TGTGCCAGTAGTCGGACAGGGCGCGAAGCTTTCTTT.

The chain links TRBV6-6 to TRBJ2-7, with 9 bases identical to TRBD1. V lost 2 bases and J lost 5; bases outside the gene matches: 7. This CDR3 spans 15 amino acids. From germline, CDR1 is MNHNY and CDR2 SVGAGI (reference sequence). As DNA, the CDR3 is TGTGCCAGCAGTTACCCGACAGGGGGGGGCCACGAGCAGTACTTC. Protein product: CASSYPTGGGHEQYF.

This chain connects TRBV19 to TRBJ1-5; 10 bases align to TRBD1. The V segment lost 4 bases and the J segment 2 bases; nucleotides outside the gene matches: 14. The CDR3 is 19 residues long. Germline CDR1 reads LNHDA; CDR2 reads SQIVND (reference sequence). CDR3 protein: CASSSPPGQGPSGNQPQHF. The CDR3 region has the DNA TGTGCCAGTAGTAGCCCCCCGGGACAGGGGCCCTCCGGCAATCAGCCCCAGCATTTT.

This chain joins TRBV7-8 and TRBJ1-5, with D possibly TRBD1 on 5 matching bases. V was clipped by 5 bases and J by 2 bases, with 13 bases between them. CDR1 and CDR2 (germline): SGHVS, FQNEAQ. This CDR3 comprises 15 residues. CDR3 protein: CASSPGPWGNQPQHF. The CDR3 nucleotides are TGTGCCAGCAGCCCGGGACCCTGGGGCAATCAGCCCCAGCATTTT.